The present T cell receptor (beta chain) was sequenced within a study of blood T cell repertoires in COVID-19 (dated by TCRdb to 2020 to 2021). Turning to the overall study: The collaborator samples originated in the United States, Italy and Spain and spanned the acute and convalescent phases of COVID-19. The material from the prospective study consisted of cDNA or gDNA derived from T cells, B-cell-depleted T cells, or PBMCs. Samples came from the ongoing ImmuneRACE study (first 160 participants) plus 1,254 subjects from 6 global collaborators. The repertoires were made available in a free public database intended to serve as a resource for research on the immune response to SARS-CoV-2. Where HLA class I and class II types were available, the types were taken from metadata supplied by the sample provider, not from assay-based typing. The sample metadata nearly always contained a de-identified subject ID, COVID-19 status, age in years and sex. Deeply sampled blood TCRbeta repertoires from subjects exposed to, actively infected with, or recovered from COVID-19 were included in the dataset.

Study-wide findings and limitations: The quantity of clinical and demographic metadata differed by source and by participant and was supplied without curation.

In the prospective study, participants were about 18 to 95 years old, resided in 24 geographic areas of the United States, and were enrolled through a virtual design. In the prospective study, participants were assigned to cohorts based on the clinical history participants reported in a screening survey and a study questionnaire. For ImmuneRACE Cohort 3, a participant was defined as recovered based on two consecutive negative NP/OP PCR tests, clearance by a healthcare professional, or resolution of symptoms. In the prospective study, mobile phlebotomists collected whole blood, serum and a nasopharyngeal or oropharyngeal swab from each participant. Over an approximately 2-month period, participants in the prospective study had the option of providing additional blood draws and questionnaires. Before DNA extraction, prospective study blood samples were shipped either frozen or at room temperature.

A word on this clone: This clone's antigen is unknown. Qualities for individual bases were not recorded, and no much larger clone is one base off.

TCRbeta CDR3 regions were amplified from genomic DNA by means of the immunoSEQ Assay, a bias-controlled multiplex PCR. In the source study's methods: The number of nucleated cells in each sample was estimated by amplification of reference gene primers within the assay. To quantify the absolute abundance of each unique TCRbeta CDR3 rearrangement, sequence reads were collapsed and filtered. For each sample, productive Simpson clonality was calculated as the square root of Simpson's diversity index across productive rearrangements. TCRdb re-hosts the immuneACCESS table, in-frame sequences only. Its copies lack some clones; in the studies checked, an unresolved V gene accounts for under half of them, and the cause for the rest is not known. Clonal size and the V and J genes are those of that table, whereas D and trimming came from the DNA. The sample has 270,000 or so clones on record, around nine tenths of them singletons. The top ten clonotypes cover under 3% of the sample.

The germline V gene (reference sequence) supplies CDR1 LNHDA and CDR2 SQIVND. The V end loses 3 bases and the J end loses 7 bases, and a stretch of 13 bases separates them. Taken from cysteine to phenylalanine, the CDR3 has 15 residues. Only the CDR3 region is kept as DNA, spanning 45 bases read in frame from base 1. Sequenced input: PBMCs or T cells enriched from blood (not recorded which). The source of this sequence is a woman aged 18-35 years who had recovered from COVID-19. This chain is built from TRBV19 and TRBJ1-6; matching of 6 bases hints at TRBD1 as the D gene. The DNA sequence follows: TGTGCCAGTAGTATTCGACGGGACAACAATTCACCCCTCCACTTT. This encodes CASSIRRDNNSPLHF. With the rest looked up from the reference TRBV19 and TRBJ1-6 genes rather than sequenced, the full variable domain is DGGITQSPKYLFRKEGQNVTLSCEQNLNHDAMYWYRQDPGQGLRLIYYSQIVNDFQKGDIAEGYSVSREKKESFPLTVTSAQKNPTAFYLCASSIRRDNNSPLHFGNGTRLTVT.